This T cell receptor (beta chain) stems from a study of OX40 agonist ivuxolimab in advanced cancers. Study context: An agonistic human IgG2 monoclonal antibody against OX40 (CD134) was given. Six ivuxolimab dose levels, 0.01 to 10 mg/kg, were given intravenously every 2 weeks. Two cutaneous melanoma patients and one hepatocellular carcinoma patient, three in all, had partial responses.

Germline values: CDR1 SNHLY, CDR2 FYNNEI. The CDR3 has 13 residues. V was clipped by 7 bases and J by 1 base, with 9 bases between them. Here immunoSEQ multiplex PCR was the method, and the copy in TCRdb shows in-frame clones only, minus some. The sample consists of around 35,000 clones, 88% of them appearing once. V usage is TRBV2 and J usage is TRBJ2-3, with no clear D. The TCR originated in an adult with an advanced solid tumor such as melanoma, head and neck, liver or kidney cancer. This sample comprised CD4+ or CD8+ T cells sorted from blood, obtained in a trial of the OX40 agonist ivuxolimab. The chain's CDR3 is CASTLGRTDTQYF. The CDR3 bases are TGTGCCAGCACCCTAGGGCGCACAGATACGCAGTATTTT.